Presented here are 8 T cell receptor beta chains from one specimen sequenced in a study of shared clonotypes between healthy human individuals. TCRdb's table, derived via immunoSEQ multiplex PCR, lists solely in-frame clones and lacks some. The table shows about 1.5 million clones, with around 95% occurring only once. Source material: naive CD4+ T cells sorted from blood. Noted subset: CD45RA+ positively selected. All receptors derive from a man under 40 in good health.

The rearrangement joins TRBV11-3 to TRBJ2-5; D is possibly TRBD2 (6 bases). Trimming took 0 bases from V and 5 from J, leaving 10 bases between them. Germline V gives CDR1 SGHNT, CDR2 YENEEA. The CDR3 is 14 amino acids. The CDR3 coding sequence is TGTGCCAGCAGCTTAGAAACGGGAGTGGAGACCCAGTACTTC. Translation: CASSLETGVETQYF. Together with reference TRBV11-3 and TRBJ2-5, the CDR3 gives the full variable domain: EAGVVQSPRYKIIEKKQPVAFWCNPISGHNTLYWYLQNLGQGPELLIRYENEEAVDDSQLPKDRFSAERLKGVDSTLKIQPAELGDSAVYLCASSLETGVETQYFGPGTRLLVL.

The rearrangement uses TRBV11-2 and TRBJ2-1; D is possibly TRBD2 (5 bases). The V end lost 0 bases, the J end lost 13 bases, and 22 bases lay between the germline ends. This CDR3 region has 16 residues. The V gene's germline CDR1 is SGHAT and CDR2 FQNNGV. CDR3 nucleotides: TGTGCCAGCAGCTTAGATGGGAGTGACGGAGGTTTTCGTCAGTTCTTC. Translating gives CASSLDGSDGGFRQFF.

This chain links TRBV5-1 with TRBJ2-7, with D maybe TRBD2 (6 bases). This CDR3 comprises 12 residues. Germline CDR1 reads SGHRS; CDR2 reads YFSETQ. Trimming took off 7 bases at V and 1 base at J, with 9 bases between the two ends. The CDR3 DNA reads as TGCGCCAGCGGTCGGGAGTCCTACGAGCAGTACTTC. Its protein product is CASGRESYEQYF.

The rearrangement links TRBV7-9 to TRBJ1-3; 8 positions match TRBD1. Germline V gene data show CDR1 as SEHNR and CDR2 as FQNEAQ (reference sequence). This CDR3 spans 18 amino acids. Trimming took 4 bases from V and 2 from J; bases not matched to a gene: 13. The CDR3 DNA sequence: TGTGCCAGCAGCTCATCGGGACAGGTATTTGCAGCTGGAAACACCATATATTTT. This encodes CASSSSGQVFAAGNTIYF. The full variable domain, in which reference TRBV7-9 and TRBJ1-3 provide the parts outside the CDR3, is DTGVSQNPRHKITKRGQNVTFRCDPISEHNRLYWYRQTLGQGPEFLTYFQNEAQLEKSRLLSDRFSAERPKGSFSTLEIQRTEQGDSAMYLCASSSSGQVFAAGNTIYFGEGSWLTVV.

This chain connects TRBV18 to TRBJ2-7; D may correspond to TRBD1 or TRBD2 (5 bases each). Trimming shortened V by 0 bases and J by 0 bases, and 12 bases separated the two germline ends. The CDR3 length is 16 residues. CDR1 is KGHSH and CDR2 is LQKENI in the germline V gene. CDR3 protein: CASSPPGPGSSYEQYF. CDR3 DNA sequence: TGTGCCAGCTCACCACCGGGGCCAGGGAGCTCCTACGAGCAGTACTTC.

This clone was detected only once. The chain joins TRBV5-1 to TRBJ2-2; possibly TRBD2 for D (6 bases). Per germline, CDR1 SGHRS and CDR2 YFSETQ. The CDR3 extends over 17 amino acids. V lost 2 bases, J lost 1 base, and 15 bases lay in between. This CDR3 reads CASSFSGRRRNTGELFF. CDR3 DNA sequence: TGCGCCAGCAGCTTCAGCGGGCGTCGTCGGAACACCGGGGAGCTGTTTTTT.

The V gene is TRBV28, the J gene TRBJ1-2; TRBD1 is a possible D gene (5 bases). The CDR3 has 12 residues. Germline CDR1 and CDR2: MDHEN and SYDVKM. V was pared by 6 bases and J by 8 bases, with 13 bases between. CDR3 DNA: TGTGCCAGCAGGGCTGCAGGGCCCGGCTACACCTTC. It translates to CASRAAGPGYTF.

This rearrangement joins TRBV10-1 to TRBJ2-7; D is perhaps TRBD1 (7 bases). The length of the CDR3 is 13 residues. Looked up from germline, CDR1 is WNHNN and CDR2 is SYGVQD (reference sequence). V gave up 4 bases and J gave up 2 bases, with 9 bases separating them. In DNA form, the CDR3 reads TGCGCCAGCAGTGGCAGGGGGGCCTACGAGCAGTACTTC. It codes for CASSGRGAYEQYF.